A single sample is the source of the 26 T cell receptor beta chains below, sequenced in a study of human T cells and chemical hapten exposure (dated by TCRdb to the early 2020s). Per the publication, the time point label means: patch test 2, 6 weeks after DPC sensitization. The sample's treatment or condition label is to be understood as: therapeutic diphenylcyclopropenone sensitization with weekly scalp DPC. Libraries were prepared through RACE. Sequencing took place on a NextSeq 500. In-frame beta chains were kept once TCRdb had trimmed the public reads at Q25 with fastp and called clones with MiXCR. Entries are consolidated by CDR3 protein sequence, retaining the most common genes and DNA. The sample yields about 350,000 distinct CDR3 sequences; more than 5% were counted once. The top ten clonotypes cover 5% to 6% of the sample. The material sequenced was whole blood, taken in connection with sensitization to the hapten diphenylcyclopropenone (DPC). These receptors were taken from a woman between 18 and 30 years old with alopecia areata. Some clones in this sample may be carry-over from other donors' samples.

This clonotype was seen only a few times. The junction departs from germline at one end; a sequencing error may be responsible. The genes are TRBV20-1 and TRBJ1-5; D ambiguous. Germline CDR1 and CDR2: DFQATT and SNEGSKA (reference sequence). The CDR3 loop spans 13 amino acids. Here the CDR3 DNA reads TGCAGTGCTAGTACGGCCGCTATTCAGGCCCAGCATTTT. This codes for CSASTAAIQAQHF.

V gene TRBV12-3 or TRBV12-4 combines with J gene TRBJ1-3; D is unresolved. This CDR3 has 19 residues. Between the trimmed V and J ends, which lost 3 bases and 0 bases, there was a span of 21 bases. DNA for the CDR3: TGTGCCAGCAGTTTCCGCCGTCGATCCCCCGATGGCTCTGGAAACACCATATATTTT. It codes for CASSFRRRSPDGSGNTIYF.

This rearrangement joins TRBV10-3 to TRBJ1-6, with D maybe TRBD1 (5 bases). Germline V gene data show CDR1 as ENHRY and CDR2 as SYGVKD. Trimming shortened V by 2 bases and J by 13 bases, and 12 bases separated the two germline ends. The CDR3 extends over 13 amino acids. CDR3 amino acids: CAISEGDGQPLHF. The CDR3 DNA is TGTGCCATCAGTGAGGGGGACGGCCAGCCCCTCCACTTT.

The chain uses TRBV28 and TRBJ1-2; D may be TRBD1 (5 bases). The V and J ends lost 8 bases and 4 bases respectively, with 14 bases between them. From germline, CDR1 is MDHEN and CDR2 SYDVKM. The CDR3 length is 13 residues. The DNA of the CDR3 is TGTGCCAGCGGGGCGCAAACATTCTATGGCTACACCTTC. Translating gives CASGAQTFYGYTF.

In this sample, this clonotype turned up many times. V gene TRBV20-1 combines with J gene TRBJ1-1; D unclear. Germline CDR1 and CDR2: DFQATT and SNEGSKA (reference sequence). This CDR3 is built from 12 residues. Trimming pared 2 bases from V and 1 base from J, leaving 5 bases between. The CDR3 protein is CSARTGNTEAFF. The CDR3 bases are TGCAGTGCTAGAACGGGGAACACTGAAGCTTTCTTT.

This clonotype was recorded many times. The chain has TRBV25-1 and TRBJ1-1, with a possible D match to TRBD1 (5 bases). From germline, CDR1 is MGHDK and CDR2 SYGVNS. Trimming took 0 bases from V and 1 from J, leaving 9 bases between them. This CDR3 comprises 15 residues. The CDR3 loop is CASSEYQGTNTEAFF. The CDR3 DNA follows: TGTGCCAGCAGTGAATATCAGGGAACGAACACTGAAGCTTTCTTT.

This clonotype was observed a handful of times. The chain couples TRBV3-1 to TRBJ1-1; D gene uncertain. The CDR3 is 13 residues long. Trimming removed 4 bases from V and 8 bases from J, with 14 bases in between. Germline CDR1 reads LGHDT; CDR2 reads YNNKEL (reference sequence). The chain's CDR3 is CASSPRASPEAFF. The CDR3, as DNA: TGTGCCAGCAGCCCCCGGGCCTCCCCGGAAGCTTTCTTT.

This rearrangement joins TRBV10-3 to TRBJ1-1; TRBD1 matches 9 bases. With V trimmed by 7 bases and J by 7 bases, 7 bases remained unmatched. Germline V gene sequence: CDR1 ENHRY, CDR2 SYGVKD. CDR3 size: 13 residues. The CDR3 region is CAITPGQGIEAFF. For the CDR3, the DNA is TGTGCCATCACTCCGGGACAGGGTATTGAAGCTTTCTTT.

This sequence joins TRBV4-3 and TRBJ1-5, with unresolved D. The CDR3 sequence is 18 residues long. Germline V gene sequence: CDR1 LGHNA, CDR2 YSLEER. The germline V and J ends were trimmed by 0 bases and 3 bases, with 18 bases remaining between them. The CDR3 DNA is TGCGCCAGCAGCCAAGATTTGTACAGAACATTCAACAATCAGCCCCAGCATTTT. Amino acid sequence: CASSQDLYRTFNNQPQHF.

This clonotype was picked up a small number of times. The chain couples TRBV4-2 to TRBJ1-1; D remains unclear. This CDR3 has 15 residues. The germline gives CDR1 LGHNA, CDR2 YNFKEQ. Trimming shortened V by 1 base and J by 1 base, and 10 bases separated the two germline ends. The CDR3 loop is CASSQVRSWNTEAFF. The CDR3 DNA sequence: TGTGCCAGCAGCCAAGTCCGTTCATGGAACACTGAAGCTTTCTTT.

In its sample, this clonotype was seen a few times. This chain uses TRBV5-1 with TRBJ2-2; D is perhaps TRBD1 (6 bases). Germline V gene lookup returns CDR1 SGHRS and CDR2 YFSETQ. Trimming removed 4 bases at V and 4 bases at J, with 20 bases between. The CDR3 has 17 residues. CDR3 region: CASSMPGQSLFTGELFF. Written as DNA, the CDR3 is TGCGCCAGCAGCATGCCTGGACAGTCACTCTTCACCGGGGAGCTGTTTTTT.

This sequence joins TRBV7-2 and TRBJ1-4; possible D gene TRBD1, 5 bases. The ends were cut back, 6 bases at V and 0 bases at J, with 11 bases in the middle. The germline gives CDR1 SGHTA, CDR2 FQGNSA. The CDR3 contains 15 residues. The chain's CDR3 is CASRQGSSTNEKLFF. CDR3 coding DNA: TGTGCCAGCAGGCAGGGCTCCTCAACTAATGAAAAACTGTTTTTT.

This clonotype was counted between two and nine times. The CDR3 is CASSYQPSSQETQYF. In DNA form, the CDR3 reads TGTGCCAGCAGTTACCAGCCCAGTAGCCAAGAGACCCAGTACTTC. The rearrangement joins TRBV12-3 or TRBV12-4 to TRBJ2-5, with no clear D. This CDR3 comprises 15 residues. V was shortened by 4 bases and J by 1 base, with 13 bases between the two germline ends.

The chain has TRBV6-5 and TRBJ2-3; 9 bases are a match to TRBD1. CDR3 size: 15 residues. CDR1 MNHEY and CDR2 SVGAGI come from the germline V gene. The junction had 7 bases not matched to a gene; V was cut back by 5 bases and J by 4 bases. CDR3 protein: CASSRTGGLADTQYF. The CDR3 bases are TGTGCCAGCAGTCGTACAGGGGGCCTGGCAGATACGCAGTATTTT.

This clonotype showed up many times. V and J are TRBV20-1 and TRBJ1-1, with D possibly TRBD1 on 5 matching bases. This CDR3 region has 14 residues. The germline CDR1 and CDR2 sequences are DFQATT and SNEGSKA (reference sequence). V was pared by 3 bases and J by 2 bases, with 13 bases between. The CDR3 DNA is TGCAGTGCTAGTGAGACAGCGTTAAACACTGAAGCTTTCTTT. It specifies CSASETALNTEAFF.

The J gene is TRBJ2-1, the V gene TRBV5-1, with TRBD1 as a possible D gene (5 bases). The CDR3 contains 14 residues. In germline, CDR1 is SGHRS, CDR2 YFSETQ. Trimming stripped 1 base from V and 8 bases from J, with 13 bases between. The CDR3 DNA is TGCGCCAGCAGCTTGATCGGCTTAGGGGATGAGCAGTTCTTC. It is translated as CASSLIGLGDEQFF. The full variable domain, with the rest looked up from reference TRBV5-1 and TRBJ2-1, is KAGVTQTPRYLIKTRGQQVTLSCSPISGHRSVSWYQQTPGQGLQFLFEYFSETQRNKGNFPGRFSGRQFSNSRSEMNVSTLELGDSALYLCASSLIGLGDEQFFGPGTRLTVL.

This clonotype was counted between two and nine times. The chain couples TRBV9 to TRBJ2-1, with D possibly matching TRBD2 (6 bases). CDR1 is SGDLS, CDR2 YYNGEE, per germline. There are 16 residues in the CDR3. V shed 0 bases and J shed 6 bases, with 16 bases lying between them. The DNA for the CDR3 is TGTGCCAGCAGCGTAGATGGAGGGTCCCGGGCCAATGAGCAGTTCTTC. Translated, it gives CASSVDGGSRANEQFF.

This clonotype was found once. The chain recombines TRBV20-1 with TRBJ2-1, with 15 bases fitting TRBD2. Germline lookup yields CDR1 DFQATT and CDR2 SNEGSKA (reference sequence). The ends lost 8 bases at V and 2 bases at J; junction bases unmatched: 4. CDR3 length: 15 amino acids. In DNA, the CDR3 is TGCAGTCCTGGACTAGCGGGGGGGCCCTACAATGAGCAGTTCTTC. Translating it yields CSPGLAGGPYNEQFF.

The gene calls are TRBV28 and TRBJ2-7, with D possibly matching TRBD1 (5 bases). Germline lookup yields CDR1 MDHEN and CDR2 SYDVKM. The CDR3 length is 15 residues. V was pared by 6 bases and J by 2 bases, with 17 bases between. CDR3 nucleotides: TGTGCCAGCAGCCCCTACAGGTTGTCTGCCTACGAGCAGTACTTC. This translates into CASSPYRLSAYEQYF.

The DNA for the CDR3 is TGCAGCGTTCTGGGAAGCGCCGGGGAGACCCAGTACTTC. Residues: CSVLGSAGETQYF. The J gene is TRBJ2-5, the V gene TRBV29-1; D gene ambiguous. This CDR3 spans 13 amino acids. V was cut by 5 bases and J by 5 bases, with 15 bases left in between. CDR1 and CDR2 from the germline V gene are SQVTM and ANQGSEA.

The sample holds a few counts of this clonotype. The chain combines TRBV10-3 with TRBJ2-7; D possibly matches TRBD1 or TRBD2 (5 bases each). Germline loops: CDR1 ENHRY, CDR2 SYGVKD. V dropped 3 bases and J dropped 0 bases, with 15 bases sitting between them. This CDR3 contains 16 residues. The CDR3 DNA follows: TGTGCCATCAGTGACCCCGGGGCCTCAAGCTCCTACGAGCAGTACTTC. It translates to CAISDPGASSSYEQYF.

V is TRBV5-5 and J is TRBJ1-1; 9 bases agree with TRBD1. Germline CDR1 SGHKS, CDR2 YYEKEE (reference sequence). V was clipped by 0 bases and J by 0 bases; unmatched bases: 12. The CDR3 is 19 residues long. CDR3: CASSLAVVPGQGLNTEAFF. CDR3 sequence (DNA): TGTGCCAGCAGCTTGGCAGTAGTCCCGGGACAGGGTTTGAACACTGAAGCTTTCTTT.

The chain employs TRBV6-2 or TRBV6-3 and TRBJ2-3; D remains ambiguous. The CDR3 extends over 14 amino acids. Trimming cost V 4 bases and J 2 bases, with 10 bases left between them. Germline values: CDR1 MNHEY, CDR2 SVGEGT. CDR3 in amino acids: CASSLTLSTDTQYF. In DNA form, the CDR3 reads TGTGCCAGCAGTTTGACTCTATCCACAGATACGCAGTATTTT.

This clonotype came up a few times. This sequence joins TRBV6-6 and TRBJ2-7; the match to TRBD1 covers 10 bases. The trim removed 6 bases at V and 1 base at J, leaving 3 bases unmatched. CDR1 and CDR2 from the germline V gene are MNHNY and SVGAGI (reference sequence). The CDR3 spans 14 residues. CDR3 sequence (DNA): TGTGCCAGCAGAGGGACAGGGGTATCCTACGAGCAGTACTTC. Translation gives CASRGTGVSYEQYF.

Many counts were recorded for this clonotype. V is TRBV12-3 or TRBV12-4 and J is TRBJ1-6; the D gene is possibly TRBD1 (5 bases). The CDR3 covers 15 residues. V dropped 5 bases and J dropped 5 bases, with 13 bases sitting between them. The CDR3 DNA is TGTGCCAGCAGTCTATCCGACAGCCATAATTCACCCCTCCACTTT. It yields the protein CASSLSDSHNSPLHF.

This clonotype has more than one count but fewer than ten. The chain links TRBV12-5 to TRBJ2-5; D might be TRBD1 (5 bases). This CDR3 comprises 13 residues. Per the germline V gene, CDR1 is LGHNT and CDR2 is FRNRAP. V was clipped by 7 bases and J by 1 base, with 10 bases between them. CDR3 nucleotides: TGTGCTAGTGTTCCAGACAGCCAAGAGACCCAGTACTTC. Amino acids: CASVPDSQETQYF.